These T cell receptor beta chains were read from a single sample in a study of cytomegalovirus exposure and HLA in healthy donors. Profiled with immunoSEQ multiplex PCR; TCRdb holds only in-frame clones, not every one. The sample contains about 330,000 clones, roughly 89% of which appear only once. Sequenced input: PBMCs. All receptors derive from a woman younger than 35 in good health and CMV-seronegative. Each CDR3 is given with its conserved first and last residue. Fields, in order: J gene, V gene, CDR3 length, CDR3 protein.

J: TRBJ2-7; V: TRBV6-1; length: 13; CDR3: CATPRTGAGEQYF
J: TRBJ2-7; V: TRBV7-6; length: 16; CDR3: CASSWGSSGVSYEQYF
J: TRBJ1-5; V: TRBV9; length: 15; CDR3: CASSVEADSNQPQHF
J: TRBJ2-7; V: TRBV29-1; length: 13; CDR3: CSVPLGGYDEQYF
J: TRBJ2-1; V: TRBV5-1; length: 11; CDR3: CASSLVDEQFF
J: TRBJ1-5; V: TRBV7-2; length: 15; CDR3: CASSLEQISNQPQHF
J: TRBJ2-7; V: TRBV11-1; length: 15; CDR3: CASSLGFTGAYEQYF
J: TRBJ2-7; V: TRBV5-4; length: 14; CDR3: CASSTSTGSYEQYF
J: TRBJ2-7; V: TRBV7-9; length: 14; CDR3: CASSLSDRGGEQYF
J: TRBJ2-5; V: TRBV7-3; length: 13; CDR3: CASSAGSQETQYF
J: TRBJ2-7; V: TRBV12-5; length: 15; CDR3: CASGLGSFSSYEQYF
J: TRBJ2-7; V: TRBV28; length: 15; CDR3: CASSPRDRDTYEQYF
J: TRBJ2-7; V: TRBV4-3; length: 15; CDR3: CASSQDFSNFYEQYF
J: TRBJ2-7; V: TRBV4-3; length: 15; CDR3: CASSQDRQISYEQYF
J: TRBJ2-7; V: TRBV4-3; length: 15; CDR3: CASSLSLAGGYEQYF
J: TRBJ2-7; V: TRBV5-1; length: 15; CDR3: CASSLGASGVYEQYF
J: TRBJ2-1; V: TRBV4-3; length: 17; CDR3: CASSQDLYAGSYNEQFF
J: TRBJ2-7; V: TRBV28; length: 18; CDR3: CASRAPPGLAGGTYEQYF
J: TRBJ2-3; V: TRBV7-2; length: 13; CDR3: CASRSGMKDTQYF
J: TRBJ1-5; V: TRBV7-8; length: 13; CDR3: CASSLLTDQPQHF
J: TRBJ2-7; V: TRBV14; length: 16; CDR3: CASSPLGTGEPYEQYF
J: TRBJ2-7; V: TRBV29-1; length: 11; CDR3: CSVEDYSEQYF
J: TRBJ2-5; V: TRBV27; length: 12; CDR3: CASTRGVETQYF
J: TRBJ2-1; V: TRBV7-2; length: 15; CDR3: CASSRDRGRLNEQFF
J: TRBJ2-5; V: TRBV6-5; length: 15; CDR3: CASRPQGVGWETQYF
J: TRBJ2-7; V: TRBV11-2; length: 15; CDR3: CASSLDLPRAYEQYF